These 25 T cell receptor beta chains originate from one sample sequenced in a study of T cells after yellow fever vaccination. TCRdb independently ran MiXCR on the 5' RACE reads; one entry per CDR3 protein. The sample has about 370,000 distinct CDR3 sequences; around a tenth are singletons. The sample in question was PBMCs, obtained on the day of the first yellow fever vaccination. Receptor source: a man aged 18 to 30 who received the YFV17D yellow fever vaccine.

This clonotype was observed a few times. This chain links TRBV2 with TRBJ1-6; 10 bases map to TRBD1. Trimming at V came to 6 bases and at J to 1 base, leaving 3 bases not matched to a gene. CDR1 and CDR2 from the germline V gene are SNHLY and FYNNEI. The CDR3 spans 16 residues. The CDR3, as DNA: TGTGCCAGCAGAAGGGACAGGGGATCCTATAATTCACCCCTCCACTTT. Amino acid sequence: CASRRDRGSYNSPLHF.

This clonotype was detected only a few times. The chain recombines TRBV4-3 with TRBJ1-6; no clear D. The CDR3 totals 16 residues. V dropped 2 bases and J dropped 14 bases, with 22 bases sitting between them. The V gene's germline CDR1 is LGHNA and CDR2 YSLEER. The CDR3 nucleotides read TGCGCCAGCAGCCAATCCGGGAGAGACTACTTCGCAGCCCTCCACTTT. Translation: CASSQSGRDYFAALHF.

The chain recombines TRBV4-1 with TRBJ2-5; possibly TRBD2 for D (7 bases). Germline values: CDR1 MGHRA, CDR2 YSYEKL. This CDR3 comprises 16 residues. Deletions cut 1 base from V and 4 bases from J, with 16 bases between. The DNA for the CDR3 is TGCGCCAGCAGCCAAGGGAGGCAGGGAGGGGGAGAGACCCAGTACTTC. Amino acid sequence: CASSQGRQGGGETQYF.

CDR3 DNA sequence: TGCAGCGTTGCGTTTGCCCTGAAAGCCAAAAACATTCAGTACTTC. Translation gives CSVAFALKAKNIQYF. V usage is TRBV29-1 and J usage is TRBJ2-4; D unresolved. V dropped 4 bases and J dropped 0 bases, with 13 bases sitting between them. CDR1 and CDR2 from the germline V gene are SQVTM and ANQGSEA. The CDR3 runs to 15 residues.

A few counts support this clonotype. V usage is TRBV4-3 and J usage is TRBJ1-2, with D maybe TRBD1 (5 bases). The CDR3 runs to 14 residues. Germline V gives CDR1 LGHNA, CDR2 YSLEER. The V end was cut by 0 bases, the J end by 8 bases, with 13 bases between. The CDR3 DNA is TGCGCCAGCAGCCAAGATAGGGGCGTCTACGGCTACACCTTC. Protein sequence: CASSQDRGVYGYTF.

This clonotype was seen a few times. The CDR3 DNA follows: TGTGCCAGCAGCCTAAACAGAGTTAACTATGGCTACACCTTC. It codes for CASSLNRVNYGYTF. The chain uses TRBV27 and TRBJ1-2; no firm D call. The V gene's germline CDR1 is MNHEY and CDR2 SMNVEV (reference sequence). Trimming cost V 6 bases and J 1 base, with 12 bases left between them. The CDR3 extends over 14 amino acids.

This clonotype was counted only a few times. The chain couples TRBV5-1 to TRBJ2-2; D remains unclear. The CDR3 is 13 residues long. The V gene lost 3 bases and the J gene lost 1 base, with 4 bases spanning the gap. Germline lookup yields CDR1 SGHRS and CDR2 YFSETQ. The CDR3 region has the DNA TGCGCCAGCAGCTCAGAGAACACCGGGGAGCTGTTTTTT. This sequence encodes CASSSENTGELFF.

This clonotype was counted between two and nine times. The chain combines TRBV4-3 with TRBJ1-2; D is ambiguous. The CDR3 length is 14 residues. The ends were cut back, 2 bases at V and 0 bases at J, with 7 bases in the middle. From germline, CDR1 is LGHNA and CDR2 YSLEER. The CDR3: CASSQSRANYGYTF. The CDR3 region has the DNA TGCGCCAGCAGCCAATCACGAGCTAACTATGGCTACACCTTC.

The chain recombines TRBV6-1 with TRBJ1-2; 10 bases map to TRBD1. V dropped 6 bases and J dropped 0; count of bases not matched to a gene: 4. Germline values: CDR1 MNHNS, CDR2 SASEGT. This CDR3 region has 15 residues. The CDR3 reads CASRAGTGANYGYTF. The DNA for the CDR3 is TGTGCCAGCAGAGCCGGGACAGGGGCTAACTATGGCTACACCTTC.

This clonotype has at least ten counts. The genes are TRBV28 and TRBJ2-1; D is ambiguous. The CDR3 totals 13 residues. Trimming left V 6 bases short and J 1 base short, with 7 bases between. The germline CDR1 and CDR2 sequences are MDHEN and SYDVKM. CDR3 protein: CASRLQSYNEQFF. CDR3 coding DNA: TGTGCCAGCAGGCTCCAATCCTACAATGAGCAGTTCTTC. Together with reference TRBV28 and TRBJ2-1, the CDR3 gives the full variable domain: DVKVTQSSRYLVKRTGEKVFLECVQDMDHENMFWYRQDPGLGLRLIYFSYDVKMKEKGDIPEGYSVSREKKERFSLILESASTNQTSMYLCASRLQSYNEQFFGPGTRLTVL.

This clonotype was observed a handful of times. The chain carries TRBV6-5 and TRBJ2-4; 7 nucleotides agree with TRBD1. Germline trimming cut 0 bases from V and 3 bases from J; bases unmatched to any gene: 11. Germline CDR1 MNHEY, CDR2 SVGAGI. The length of the CDR3 is 18 residues. The CDR3 region is CASSYSSAVGGGKNIQYF. CDR3 DNA sequence: TGTGCCAGCAGTTACTCGAGTGCTGTAGGGGGCGGCAAAAACATTCAGTACTTC.

This clonotype was recorded a few times. The rearrangement links TRBV30 to TRBJ1-1; the D is unclear. The length of the CDR3 is 13 residues. Per the germline V gene, CDR1 is GTSNPN and CDR2 is SVGIG (reference sequence). V was clipped by 0 bases and J by 3 bases, with 8 bases between them. Here the CDR3 reads CAWSVLQYTEAFF. CDR3 nucleotides: TGTGCCTGGAGTGTACTCCAGTACACTGAAGCTTTCTTT.

V and J are TRBV20-1 and TRBJ2-1; 7 bases fit TRBD1. Germline-derived CDR1 and CDR2 are DFQATT and SNEGSKA (reference sequence). This CDR3 is 16 amino acids long. Trimming removed 1 base from V and 9 bases from J; junction bases left unmatched: 15. This CDR3 reads CSARGQGPILQGEQFF. The CDR3 nucleotides are TGCAGTGCTAGAGGACAGGGTCCCATTTTACAGGGTGAGCAGTTCTTC.

This clonotype was seen only a few times. The chain links TRBV20-1 to TRBJ2-1; possibly TRBD1 or TRBD2 for D (5 bases each). V gave up 6 bases and J gave up 7 bases, with 19 bases separating them. This CDR3 contains 14 residues. The germline V gene has CDR1 DFQATT and CDR2 SNEGSKA (reference sequence). CDR3 sequence reads: CSARRGPATNEQFF. CDR3 bases: TGCAGTGCAAGACGGGGCCCCGCTACAAATGAGCAGTTCTTC.

This chain connects TRBV12-3 or TRBV12-4 to TRBJ2-5, with a possible D match to TRBD1 (5 bases). The CDR3 is 14 residues long. Trimming pared 5 bases from V and 0 bases from J, leaving 10 bases between. The CDR3 region is CASSPWTHQETQYF. The DNA for the CDR3 is TGTGCCAGCAGTCCGTGGACACACCAAGAGACCCAGTACTTC.

This clonotype was seen a handful of times. The V and J genes are TRBV9 and TRBJ2-3; 8 bases match TRBD2. V shed 3 bases, J shed 4 bases, and the junction held 10 bases outside the gene matches. Germline CDR1 is SGDLS and CDR2 is YYNGEE. The CDR3 runs to 16 residues. CDR3 sequence reads: CASSGPQGAGADTQYF. CDR3 in DNA: TGTGCCAGCAGCGGACCCCAGGGAGCGGGGGCAGATACGCAGTATTTT.

This clonotype showed up many times. The V and J genes are TRBV5-1 and TRBJ2-3; D may correspond to TRBD1 or TRBD2 (5 bases each). Germline loops: CDR1 SGHRS, CDR2 YFSETQ. The ends were cut back, 7 bases at V and 6 bases at J, with 15 bases in the middle. This CDR3 is 13 amino acids long. Here the CDR3 DNA reads TGCGCCAGCCGGGACGTAAACGAGGATACGCAGTATTTT. It yields the protein CASRDVNEDTQYF.

This chain joins TRBV24-1 and TRBJ1-2, with 7 bases that match TRBD1. In germline, CDR1 is KGHDR, CDR2 SFDVKD. V shed 4 bases, J shed 6 bases, and the junction held 4 bases outside the gene matches. This CDR3 spans 13 amino acids. The CDR3 protein is CATSDHQGDGYTF. Here the CDR3 DNA reads TGTGCCACCAGTGACCATCAGGGGGATGGCTACACCTTC.

As DNA, the CDR3 is TGTGCCTCCTGCCACGGACTAGCGGGGAGCGCGGACAATGAGCAGTTCTTC. This gives the protein CASCHGLAGSADNEQFF. V gene TRBV3-1 combines with J gene TRBJ2-1; 12 bases match TRBD2. The CDR3 is 17 amino acids. Germline-derived CDR1 and CDR2 are LGHDT and YNNKEL (reference sequence). V was pared by 11 bases and J by 5 bases, with 16 bases of the junction left unmatched.

This clonotype was recorded a few times. The V call is TRBV28, the J call TRBJ1-6, with D unresolved. V gave up 8 bases and J gave up 1 base, with 9 bases separating them. The length of the CDR3 is 14 residues. CDR1 and CDR2 from the germline V gene are MDHEN and SYDVKM. This CDR3 is CASVGSSYNSPLHF. The CDR3 coding sequence is TGTGCCAGCGTAGGGAGTTCCTATAATTCACCCCTCCACTTT.

The rearrangement links TRBV18 to TRBJ2-5; no clear D. There are 15 residues in the CDR3. Per the germline V gene, CDR1 is KGHSH and CDR2 is LQKENI. With 3 bases removed from V and 4 bases from J, the gap between germline ends came to 15 bases. CDR3 sequence reads: CASSPAQDRGETQYF. In DNA, the CDR3 is TGTGCCAGCTCACCCGCCCAGGACCGAGGAGAGACCCAGTACTTC.

The genes are TRBV7-9 and TRBJ2-1; D is possibly TRBD1 or TRBD2 (5 bases each). Trimming shortened V by 7 bases and J by 0 bases, and 13 bases separated the two germline ends. CDR1 SEHNR and CDR2 FQNEAQ come from the germline V gene (reference sequence). CDR3 length equals 15 residues. The CDR3, as DNA: TGTGCCAGCACTTCGAGGGGAAGCTCCTACAATGAGCAGTTCTTC. Translation gives CASTSRGSSYNEQFF.

DNA of the CDR3: TGTGCCAGCTCACCAGGGGGGGACGAGCAGTACGTC. Translation gives CASSPGGDEQYV. The chain links TRBV18 to TRBJ2-7; 7 positions agree with TRBD2. Germline lookup yields CDR1 KGHSH and CDR2 LQKENI. The J segment lost 5 bases and the V segment lost 2 bases, leaving 0 bases of the junction unmatched. This CDR3 is built from 12 residues.

This clonotype was seen a handful of times. This chain uses TRBV29-1 with TRBJ2-2, with a possible D match to TRBD1 (6 bases). CDR3 length: 14 amino acids. Deletions cut 5 bases from V and 3 bases from J, with 13 bases between. Looked up from germline, CDR1 is SQVTM and CDR2 is ANQGSEA. The CDR3 protein is CSVRRDTYTGELFF. CDR3 DNA: TGCAGCGTTCGCCGGGACACCTACACCGGGGAGCTGTTTTTT.

This chain connects TRBV7-2 to TRBJ2-1; 9 bases fit TRBD2. The germline V gene encodes CDR1 SGHTA and CDR2 FQGNSA. The CDR3 consists of 17 residues. J was trimmed by 4 bases and V by 5 bases; bases with no gene match: 12. The CDR3 reads CASSNPGMSGGYNEQFF. CDR3 coding DNA: TGTGCCAGCAGCAACCCGGGAATGAGCGGGGGGTACAATGAGCAGTTCTTC.